This T cell receptor (beta chain) originates from a study of graft-versus-host responses after intestinal transplantation. Study overall: Transplants given to recipients were multivisceral, liver-intestinal, or isolated intestinal. Recipients were all induced with anti-thymocyte globulin, then given tacrolimus and steroids for 3 to 4 years. Study-wide points: There were GvH clones found in recipient marrow, and some of them appeared first in ileum or blood. High graft-versus-host to host-versus-graft T cell clonal ratios marked allografts of patients with graft-donor macrochimerism.

Sequenced by immunoSEQ multiplex PCR; TCRdb stores in-frame clones only, minus some. The profile shows about 110,000 clones, around 94% of them singletons. This clone has just a few counts. What it binds is not known. The receptor comes from a human donor who was the organ donor for an intestinal transplant. The sample in question was unstimulated CD4+ T cells sorted from spleen or lymph node cells, obtained before transplant.

CDR3 in amino acids: CASSPGQGNQPQHF. CDR3 nucleotide sequence: TGTGCCAGCAGCCCCGGACAGGGCAATCAGCCCCAGCATTTT. This rearrangement joins TRBV7-2 to TRBJ1-5; 7 nucleotides match TRBD1. The CDR3 runs 14 residues. Germline-derived CDR1 and CDR2 are SGHTA and FQGNSA. V gave up 5 bases and J gave up 2 bases; unmatched junction bases: 3.